This T cell receptor (beta chain) was sequenced for a study of blood T cell repertoires in COVID-19. For the study at large: Whether acute or convalescent, the COVID-19 samples came from the United States, Italy and Spain. PBMCs, B-cell-depleted T cells, or T cells were the source of the cDNA or gDNA that made up the material.

Original data processing: Estimation of nucleated cell counts relied on the amplification of reference gene primers. The table came from immunoSEQ multiplex PCR; TCRdb's copy has only in-frame clones and leaves some out. V and J calls and clone size are those listed in that table; D and trimming were worked out from the DNA. The table shows about 200,000 clones, with roughly 88% occurring only once. V gave up 4 bases and J gave up 7 bases, with 16 bases separating them. The CDR3 contains 14 residues. Germline CDR1 MNHEY, CDR2 SMNVEV (reference sequence). Participants' reported clinical history set cohort assignment. This clone has a single count.

This TCR derives from a man between 35 and 55 years old with acute COVID-19. V is TRBV27 and J is TRBJ1-2, with a weak D call TRBD1 (5 bases). Input material: PBMCs or T cells enriched from blood (not recorded which). CDR3 amino acids: CASSSAGFWGGYTF. The CDR3 DNA reads as TGTGCCAGCAGTTCGGCAGGGTTCTGGGGTGGCTACACCTTC.